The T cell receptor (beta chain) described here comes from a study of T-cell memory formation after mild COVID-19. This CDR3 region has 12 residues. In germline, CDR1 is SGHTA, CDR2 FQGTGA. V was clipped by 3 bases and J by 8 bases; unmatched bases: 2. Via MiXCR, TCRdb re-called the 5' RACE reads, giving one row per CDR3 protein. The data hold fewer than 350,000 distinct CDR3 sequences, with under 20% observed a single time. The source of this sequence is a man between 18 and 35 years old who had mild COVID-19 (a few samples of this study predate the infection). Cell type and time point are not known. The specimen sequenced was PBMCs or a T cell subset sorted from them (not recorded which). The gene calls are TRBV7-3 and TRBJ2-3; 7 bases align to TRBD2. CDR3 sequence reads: CASSLGEGTQYF. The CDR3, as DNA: TGTGCCAGCAGCTTGGGGGAGGGTACGCAGTATTTT.